What follows describes a single TCR beta chain. Its antigen is as yet unknown. The junction departs from the called germline gene at one end, perhaps through a read error. This entry belongs to a study of vaccination effects on CD4 cells after COVID-19. Study at large: Using viral peptide pools, the ViraFEST assay grew out antigen-specific CD4+ T cells prior to sequencing.

Per germline, CDR1 MNHEY and CDR2 SVGEGT. CDR3 size: 11 residues. When around 10 days of culture had elapsed, CD4+ T cells were isolated. Participants got two doses of BNT162b2 or mRNA-1273 vaccine. The study found no prior SARS-CoV-2 infection in the vaccine recipients, who tested negative for nucleocapsid antibodies. Half-medium exchanges with IL-2 medium took place on days 3 and 7. Clones were read by immunoSEQ multiplex PCR, and TCRdb kept only the in-frame ones, dropping some. The sample yields approximately 29,000 clones, about 67% seen once. The receptor's source is a human donor who received a COVID-19 vaccine. The chain uses TRBV6-2 or TRBV6-3 and TRBJ2-7; no reliable D call. Specimen: CD4+ T cells from PBMCs cultured without peptide, collected after COVID-19 vaccination. CDR3 sequence (DNA): TGTGCCAGCAGTAACTCCTACGAGCAGTACTTC. This codes for CASSNSYEQYF.